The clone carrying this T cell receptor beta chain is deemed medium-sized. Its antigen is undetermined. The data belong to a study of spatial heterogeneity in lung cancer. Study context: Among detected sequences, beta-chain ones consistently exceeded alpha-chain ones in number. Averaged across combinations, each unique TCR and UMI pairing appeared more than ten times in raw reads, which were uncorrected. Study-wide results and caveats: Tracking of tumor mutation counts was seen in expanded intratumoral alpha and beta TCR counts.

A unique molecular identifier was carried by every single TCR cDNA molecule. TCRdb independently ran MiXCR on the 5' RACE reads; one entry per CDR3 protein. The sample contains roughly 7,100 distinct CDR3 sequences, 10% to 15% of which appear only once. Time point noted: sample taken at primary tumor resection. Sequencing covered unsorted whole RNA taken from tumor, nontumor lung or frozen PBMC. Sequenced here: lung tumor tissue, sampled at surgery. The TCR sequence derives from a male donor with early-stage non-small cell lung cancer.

The CDR3 bases are TGCAGTGCTAGAGATCCGGGACACCTACGGGGAAACACCATATATTTT. As protein: CSARDPGHLRGNTIYF. This sequence joins TRBV20-1 and TRBJ1-3; D might be TRBD1 (6 bases). Deletions cut 0 bases from V and 4 bases from J, with 16 bases between. The CDR3 has 16 residues. Germline lookup yields CDR1 DFQATT and CDR2 SNEGSKA (reference sequence).